One and the same sample provided the 15 T cell receptor beta chains below, sequenced in a study of OX40 agonist ivuxolimab in advanced cancers. Sequencing was performed with immunoSEQ multiplex PCR; in TCRdb, only in-frame clones are kept and a portion is missing. The repertoire holds about 72,000 clones, with 75% to 95% as singletons. Sequenced here: CD4+ or CD8+ T cells sorted from blood, sampled in a trial of the OX40 agonist ivuxolimab. The receptors here all came from an adult with an advanced solid tumor such as melanoma, head and neck, liver or kidney cancer.

The V gene is TRBV9, the J gene TRBJ2-3; the D gene is possibly TRBD1 (5 bases). The CDR3 runs 17 residues. The V end lost 0 bases, the J end lost 1 base, and 15 bases lay between the germline ends. CDR1 SGDLS and CDR2 YYNGEE come from the germline V gene. The CDR3 DNA sequence: TGTGCCAGCAGCGTAGGAGTGGGCAGGGCGGGCACAGATACGCAGTATTTT. It translates to CASSVGVGRAGTDTQYF.

The chain joins TRBV28 to TRBJ2-7, with D possibly being TRBD1 (6 bases). Per germline, CDR1 MDHEN and CDR2 SYDVKM. Trimming stripped 6 bases from V and 3 bases from J, with 21 bases between. The CDR3 sequence is 16 residues long. CDR3 amino acids: CASSPGPTGPLYEQYF. In DNA form, the CDR3 reads TGTGCCAGCAGCCCCGGCCCGACAGGACCCCTCTACGAGCAGTACTTC.

This chain links TRBV19 with TRBJ2-1; D not certain. V was pared by 7 bases and J by 0 bases, with 7 bases between. Germline V gene lookup returns CDR1 LNHDA and CDR2 SQIVND (reference sequence). The CDR3 is made up of 13 amino acids. In nucleotides, the CDR3 is TGTGCCAGTAAGGGATTCTCCTACAATGAGCAGTTCTTC. Protein: CASKGFSYNEQFF.

This sequence joins TRBV4-3 and TRBJ1-6; 7 nucleotides align to TRBD1. Germline values: CDR1 LGHNA, CDR2 YSLEER. The CDR3 runs 14 residues. V was pared by 6 bases and J by 5 bases, with 4 bases of the junction left unmatched. In DNA form, the CDR3 reads TGCGCCAGCAGATCTCAGGGGGATAATTCACCCCTCCACTTT. It specifies CASRSQGDNSPLHF.

This clone turned up a few times. This chain connects TRBV2 to TRBJ1-3, with TRBD1 matching over 8 bases. With 8 bases clipped from V and 3 bases from J, the junction kept 3 bases outside the gene matches. The CDR3 is 13 residues long. The germline gives CDR1 SNHLY, CDR2 FYNNEI. The DNA of the CDR3 is TGTGCCAGCTGGGACAGGCTTGGAAACACCATATATTTT. Translation: CASWDRLGNTIYF.

This sequence joins TRBV7-2 and TRBJ2-1; TRBD1 is a possible D gene (5 bases). Germline CDR1 SGHTA, CDR2 FQGNSA. The V end was cut by 5 bases, the J end by 1 base, with 9 bases between. The CDR3 has 14 residues. CDR3 nucleotide sequence: TGTGCCAGCAGCACGACAGAATCCTACAATGAGCAGTTCTTC. Translating it yields CASSTTESYNEQFF. Variable domain in full (rest from reference TRBV7-2 and TRBJ2-1): GAGVSQSPSNKVTEKGKDVELRCDPISGHTALYWYRQSLGQGLEFLIYFQGNSAPDKSGLPSDRFSAERTGGSVSTLTIQRTQQEDSAVYLCASSTTESYNEQFFGPGTRLTVL.

This chain uses TRBV7-9 with TRBJ1-1; 8 positions match TRBD1. CDR1 and CDR2 (germline): SEHNR, FQNEAQ (reference sequence). The CDR3 totals 15 residues. The junction had 0 bases not matched to a gene; V was cut back by 0 bases and J by 0 bases. The CDR3 loop reads CASSLAGQVNTEAFF. DNA for the CDR3: TGTGCCAGCAGCTTAGCGGGACAGGTGAACACTGAAGCTTTCTTT.

This sequence joins TRBV28 and TRBJ2-7; 9 bases map to TRBD2. Germline CDR1 MDHEN, CDR2 SYDVKM. J gave up 5 bases and V 6 bases, and 5 bases lay outside the gene matches. The CDR3 has 13 amino acids. The chain's CDR3 is CASRPGLANEQYF. CDR3 sequence (DNA): TGTGCCAGCAGACCGGGACTAGCCAACGAGCAGTACTTC.

The genes are TRBV27 and TRBJ2-5; D possibly matches TRBD1 or TRBD2 (6 bases each). The CDR3 covers 17 residues. Between the trimmed V and J ends, which lost 5 bases and 2 bases, there was a span of 21 bases. Germline-derived CDR1 and CDR2 are MNHEY and SMNVEV (reference sequence). The CDR3 loop is CASSQRGVGGPQETQYF. The CDR3 DNA reads TGTGCCAGCAGTCAACGCGGGGTAGGGGGGCCTCAAGAGACCCAGTACTTC.

V is TRBV7-9 and J is TRBJ2-7, with TRBD2 as a possible D gene (6 bases). From germline, CDR1 is SEHNR and CDR2 FQNEAQ (reference sequence). This CDR3 comprises 15 residues. Trimming cost V 2 bases and J 5 bases, with 16 bases left between them. The CDR3 nucleotides are TGTGCCAGCAGCTTAATCCTCGGAGGGGTGAACGAGCAGTACTTC. The encoded protein is CASSLILGGVNEQYF. Looking up the rest from reference TRBV7-9 and TRBJ2-7 gives the full variable domain: DTGVSQNPRHKITKRGQNVTFRCDPISEHNRLYWYRQTLGQGPEFLTYFQNEAQLEKSRLLSDRFSAERPKGSFSTLEIQRTEQGDSAMYLCASSLILGGVNEQYFGPGTRLTVT.

The chain has TRBV7-9 and TRBJ1-1; D is ambiguous. CDR3 length: 14 residues. Trimming removed 1 base from V and 5 bases from J, with 11 bases in between. Germline V gene lookup returns CDR1 SEHNR and CDR2 FQNEAQ (reference sequence). In nucleotides, the CDR3 is TGTGCCAGCAGCTTAGAAGGCTCGAGGACTGAAGCTTTCTTT. It is translated as CASSLEGSRTEAFF. Looking up the rest from reference TRBV7-9 and TRBJ1-1 gives the full variable domain: DTGVSQNPRHKITKRGQNVTFRCDPISEHNRLYWYRQTLGQGPEFLTYFQNEAQLEKSRLLSDRFSAERPKGSFSTLEIQRTEQGDSAMYLCASSLEGSRTEAFFGQGTRLTVV.

This clone ranks as medium-sized (0.01 to 0.1%). Other DNA sequences within the sample encode an identical CDR3. The V gene is TRBV7-9, the J gene TRBJ1-1; TRBD1 matches at 8 bases. J was trimmed by 7 bases and V by 5 bases; bases with no gene match: 12. Germline values: CDR1 SEHNR, CDR2 FQNEAQ (reference sequence). The CDR3 has 15 amino acids. The CDR3, as DNA: TGTGCCAGCAGCCCGACACAGGGGGAGGAAGGTGAAGCTTTCTTT. As protein: CASSPTQGEEGEAFF.

The sample holds a few counts of this clone. The chain carries TRBV30 and TRBJ2-2; D remains ambiguous. Looked up from germline, CDR1 is GTSNPN and CDR2 is SVGIG (reference sequence). The CDR3 sequence is 11 residues long. The V end was cut by 0 bases, the J end by 6 bases, with 2 bases between. In DNA form, the CDR3 reads TGTGCCTGGAGTGTTTCCGGGGAGCTGTTTTTT. This gives the protein CAWSVSGELFF. Based on the CDR3 plus reference TRBV30 and TRBJ2-2, the full variable domain is SQTIHQWPATLVQPVGSPLSLECTVEGTSNPNLYWYRQAAGRGLQLLFYSVGIGQISSEVPQNLSASRPQDRQFILSSKKLLLSDSGFYLCAWSVSGELFFGEGSRLTVL.

The rearrangement uses TRBV13 and TRBJ2-2; D is unclear. Trimming removed 5 bases from V and 6 bases from J, with 13 bases in between. Per the germline V gene, CDR1 is PRHDT and CDR2 is FYEKMQ (reference sequence). CDR3 length: 14 residues. The CDR3 nucleotides are TGTGCCAGCAGCCCCTCGGCTTTTTCCGGGGAGCTGTTTTTT. This encodes CASSPSAFSGELFF.

This clone came up once. The rearrangement joins TRBV6-5 to TRBJ1-1; no firm D call. Trimming cost V 0 bases and J 7 bases, with 6 bases left between them. CDR3 length: 12 amino acids. Per germline, CDR1 MNHEY and CDR2 SVGAGI. The CDR3 bases are TGTGCCAGCAGTTACTCGGGGAGTGAAGCTTTCTTT. Amino acid sequence: CASSYSGSEAFF.